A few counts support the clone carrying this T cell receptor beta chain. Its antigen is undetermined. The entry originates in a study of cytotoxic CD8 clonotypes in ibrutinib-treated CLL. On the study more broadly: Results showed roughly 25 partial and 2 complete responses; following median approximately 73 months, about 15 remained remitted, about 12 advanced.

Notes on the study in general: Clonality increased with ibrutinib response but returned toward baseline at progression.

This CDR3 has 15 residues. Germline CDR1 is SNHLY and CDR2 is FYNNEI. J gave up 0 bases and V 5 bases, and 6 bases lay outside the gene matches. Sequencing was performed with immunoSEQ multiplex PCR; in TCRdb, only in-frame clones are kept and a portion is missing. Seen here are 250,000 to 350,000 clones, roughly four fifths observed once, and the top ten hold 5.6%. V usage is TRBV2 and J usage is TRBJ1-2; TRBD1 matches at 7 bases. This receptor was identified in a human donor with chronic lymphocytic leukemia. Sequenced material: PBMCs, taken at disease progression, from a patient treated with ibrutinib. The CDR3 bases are TGTGCCAGCAGTTATACAGGGGCCCCTAACTATGGCTACACCTTC. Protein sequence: CASSYTGAPNYGYTF.